The present T cell receptor (beta chain) was sequenced within a study of blood T cell repertoires in COVID-19. The wider study: From the United States, Italy and Spain came samples of acute and convalescent COVID-19. PBMCs, B-cell-depleted T cells, or T cells were the source of the cDNA or gDNA that made up the material.

The ends lost 6 bases at V and 0 bases at J; junction bases unmatched: 6. The germline gives CDR1 SGHTA, CDR2 FQGTGA. The CDR3 contains 16 residues. While infection was still active, Seattle patients were enrolled and then followed longitudinally. Repertoires were generated with immunoSEQ multiplex PCR, while TCRdb's copy carries only in-frame clones and drops some. The repertoire holds under 300,000 clones, with around nine tenths as singletons. The gene calls are TRBV7-3 and TRBJ2-1; 9 nucleotides line up with TRBD1. The specimen was peripheral blood. This clonotype originated in a woman aged 70 to 79 with COVID-19, enrolled during active disease. CDR3 sequence: CASSQQGASSYNEQFF. DNA for the CDR3: TGTGCCAGCAGTCAACAGGGGGCGAGCTCCTACAATGAGCAGTTCTTC.